Listed below are T cell receptor beta chains from one sample, sequenced in a study of T cell repertoires in cytomegalovirus infection. TCRdb itself ran the reads through MiXCR, one entry per CDR3 protein. This table holds about 740,000 distinct CDR3 sequences, roughly 36% found once. Material for sequencing was PBMCs. Receptor source: a human donor in good health (CMV status not recorded). Some clones in this sample may be carry-over from other donors' samples. CDR3s include the opening cysteine and the closing phenylalanine or tryptophan. D genes are given only for firm matches. A row's size may be missing; if present it is once, few, many or a size class.

V gene	J gene	D gene	clone size	CDR3 DNA	CDR3 protein
TRBV27	TRBJ2-3	TRBD2	NA	TGTGCCAGCAGTAGAACCGGGACTAGCGGGAGAAGCACAGATACGCAGTATTTT	CASSRTGTSGRSTDTQYF
TRBV12-3/TRBV12-4	TRBJ2-3	NA	NA	TGTGCCAGCAGTTTCCCCGCAGGCCCTAGCACAGATACGCAGTATTTT	CASSFPAGPSTDTQYF
TRBV12-3/TRBV12-4	TRBJ1-1	NA	few	TGTGCCAGCAGGACGCCATTGAACACTGAAGCTTTCTTT	CASRTPLNTEAFF
TRBV11-1	TRBJ1-2	NA	NA	TGTGCCAGCAGCTATGAGGGCGTCTACACCTTC	CASSYEGVYTF
TRBV4-1	TRBJ2-2	TRBD2	NA	TGCGCCAGCAGCCCCAGGACTAGCGGGGACGGGGAGCTGTTTTTT	CASSPRTSGDGELFF
TRBV27	TRBJ2-3	NA	NA	TGTGCCAGCAGTCCCACCAGGTCGCGGGCTAAGGTGTTGGATACGCAGTATTTT	CASSPTRSRAKVLDTQYF
TRBV7-8	TRBJ1-1	NA	NA	TGTGCCAGCAGCTTAATGGGACTCCCGAACACTGAAGCTTTCTTT	CASSLMGLPNTEAFF
TRBV7-9	TRBJ2-7	NA	NA	TGTGCCAGCAGCCCGAGGAAGGGCCGGCAGTACTTC	CASSPRKGRQYF
TRBV24-1	TRBJ2-7	NA	few	TGTGCCACCAGCAATCCAGGGAAGTGGGACGAGCAGTACTTC	CATSNPGKWDEQYF
TRBV12-3/TRBV12-4	TRBJ1-5	TRBD1	few	TGTGCCAGCAGCAAAGGAGGGGGCTGGCATCAGCCCCAGCATTTT	CASSKGGGWHQPQHF
TRBV7-9	TRBJ1-2	NA	NA	TGTGCCAGCAGCCGGAGGACTGAGGTGGGGTATGGCTACACCTTC	CASSRRTEVGYGYTF
TRBV20-1	TRBJ2-5	NA	NA	TGCAGTGCTAGGAACCCCGGGACCGGGGTTGGCCAGTACTTC	CSARNPGTGVGQYF
TRBV15	TRBJ1-2	TRBD1	NA	TGTGCCACCAGCAGAAGGACAGGGGGCTGCACCTTC	CATSRRTGGCTF
TRBV6-2/TRBV6-3	TRBJ2-1	TRBD1	few	TGTGCCAGCAGTTTTAACAGGGGGCTATTCTTC	CASSFNRGLFF
TRBV7-8	TRBJ2-2	NA	few	TGTGCCAGCAGCCAAACAGAGTGGCAGGGCGGGGAGCTGTTTTTT	CASSQTEWQGGELFF
TRBV19	TRBJ2-2	NA	NA	TGTGCCAGTAGTATTGGCGGTACGAGCACCGGGGAGCTGTTTTTT	CASSIGGTSTGELFF
TRBV11-2	TRBJ2-2	NA	NA	TGTGCCAGCCGCCTACAGGGAGGTACCGGGGAGCTGTTTTTT	CASRLQGGTGELFF
TRBV30	TRBJ2-1	TRBD2	NA	TGTGCCTGGAGTGAGCTAGCGGGATACAATGAGCAGTTCTTC	CAWSELAGYNEQFF
TRBV7-9	TRBJ2-7	NA	once	TGTGCCAGCAGCCCGAGGGGGGGTTGGATGCACGAGCAGTACTTC	CASSPRGGWMHEQYF
TRBV4-1	TRBJ1-1	NA	few	TGCGCCAGCAGCCAAAGTCCCTTGCGGACGCCGAACACTGAAGCTTTCTTT	CASSQSPLRTPNTEAFF